What follows is one T cell receptor beta chain and its context. This sample is drawn from a study of CD8 T cells in Susac syndrome. An amount of RNA that ranged from roughly 0.45 to 1 ug was reverse transcribed with random hexamers. Across 54 Vbeta and 13 Jbeta, TCR beta CDR3 was amplified with immunoSEQ multiplex PCR. MiXCR, run by TCRdb on the immunoSEQ multiplex PCR reads, gives a single entry per CDR3 protein. The sample carries 200,000 to 250,000 distinct CDR3 sequences, 80% to 95% recorded once. From blood CD8+ and CD4+ T cells, the TCR beta chain was sequenced. It was treatment-naive patients with stable or active relapsing-remitting disease who made up the multiple sclerosis controls. CDR1 is PRHDT and CDR2 is FYEKMQ in the germline V gene (reference sequence). The V gene lost 5 bases and the J gene lost 7 bases, with 17 bases spanning the gap. The CDR3 runs 14 residues.

The receptor was derived from a human donor with multiple sclerosis. The material sequenced was CD8+ T cells from PBMCs. The chain is built from TRBV13 and TRBJ1-1; D may be TRBD1 (6 bases). CDR3 bases: TGTGCCAGCAGCCCCCCAGACAGGTCCCTTGAAGCTTTCTTT. Translated: CASSPPDRSLEAFF.